These T cell receptor beta chains were read from a single sample in a study of ipilimumab plus nivolumab after autologous stem cell transplantation. Sequencing was performed with immunoSEQ multiplex PCR; in TCRdb, only in-frame clones are kept and a portion is missing. The table records 43,000 or so clones, over 75% of them present only once. Sequenced here: PBMCs, sampled in a trial of ipilimumab plus nivolumab as post-transplant consolidation. These receptors all come from a male donor with multiple myeloma. Both conserved end residues are part of each CDR3. Size is stated for part of the rows, as once, few or many counts, or as a class when the clone is expanded.

cdr3_aa: CASSEGGWGTGELFF; j_call: TRBJ2-2; clone_size: once; v_call: TRBV11-3
cdr3_aa: CASSLPPDRGYEQYF; j_call: TRBJ2-7; clone_size: -; v_call: TRBV27
cdr3_aa: CASSLGQSSNTGELFF; j_call: TRBJ2-2; clone_size: -; v_call: TRBV5-1
cdr3_aa: CASSWTVSDTQYF; j_call: TRBJ2-3; clone_size: once; v_call: TRBV2
cdr3_aa: CASSEVAGIWQPQHF; j_call: TRBJ1-5; clone_size: few; v_call: TRBV2
cdr3_aa: CASSPAGREKLFF; j_call: TRBJ1-4; clone_size: -; v_call: TRBV9
cdr3_aa: CASKPPGGPSHEQYF; j_call: TRBJ2-7; clone_size: -; v_call: TRBV19
cdr3_aa: CASSMSWLAGAQLFQETQYF; j_call: TRBJ2-5; clone_size: -; v_call: TRBV19
cdr3_aa: CAISAGGASKNIQYF; j_call: TRBJ2-4; clone_size: few; v_call: TRBV10-3
cdr3_aa: CASSFYSQETQYF; j_call: TRBJ2-5; clone_size: few; v_call: TRBV27
cdr3_aa: CASPRGTQYF; j_call: TRBJ2-5; clone_size: -; v_call: TRBV5-8
cdr3_aa: CAISELELAGTQYF; j_call: TRBJ2-5; clone_size: -; v_call: TRBV10-3
cdr3_aa: CASSEGQGTTDTQYF; j_call: TRBJ2-3; clone_size: -; v_call: TRBV25-1
cdr3_aa: CASSQDPGHSGANVLTF; j_call: TRBJ2-6; clone_size: -; v_call: TRBV4-1
cdr3_aa: CASSHPDRPYEQYF; j_call: TRBJ2-7; clone_size: -; v_call: TRBV23-1
cdr3_aa: CASSLSRDRGRVGELFF; j_call: TRBJ2-2; clone_size: -; v_call: TRBV7-2
cdr3_aa: CASSISQTNEKLFF; j_call: TRBJ1-4; clone_size: -; v_call: TRBV19
cdr3_aa: CASTTGGTEKLFF; j_call: TRBJ1-4; clone_size: -; v_call: TRBV27
cdr3_aa: CASSPTSKITEAFF; j_call: TRBJ1-1; clone_size: -; v_call: TRBV6-1
cdr3_aa: CASNQRDRHNQPQHF; j_call: TRBJ1-5; clone_size: -; v_call: TRBV28
cdr3_aa: CASSFSSGRYEQYF; j_call: TRBJ2-7; clone_size: -; v_call: TRBV27
cdr3_aa: CASSSNDRAGGYTF; j_call: TRBJ1-2; clone_size: -; v_call: TRBV27
cdr3_aa: CASSLARPRTTGELFF; j_call: TRBJ2-2; clone_size: -; v_call: TRBV28
cdr3_aa: CASSLVAGLTYEQYF; j_call: TRBJ2-7; clone_size: -; v_call: TRBV11-2
cdr3_aa: CASSTQTGAEAFF; j_call: TRBJ1-1; clone_size: once; v_call: TRBV7-9
cdr3_aa: CASSPRTGTNEKLFF; j_call: TRBJ1-4; clone_size: -; v_call: TRBV7-9
cdr3_aa: CASAQGVGGYEQFF; j_call: TRBJ2-1; clone_size: -; v_call: TRBV7-2
cdr3_aa: CASSLDFDQPQHF; j_call: TRBJ1-5; clone_size: -; v_call: TRBV5-4
cdr3_aa: CASSFVGGASNQPQHF; j_call: TRBJ1-5; clone_size: -; v_call: TRBV7-2
cdr3_aa: CASSRDRLNTGELFF; j_call: TRBJ2-2; clone_size: -; v_call: TRBV7-3
cdr3_aa: CASSCWTGGRLSSPLHF; j_call: TRBJ1-6; clone_size: -; v_call: TRBV12-1
cdr3_aa: CASSVDNRWGYTF; j_call: TRBJ1-2; clone_size: -; v_call: TRBV9
cdr3_aa: CASSLAERYEQYF; j_call: TRBJ2-7; clone_size: -; v_call: TRBV7-8
cdr3_aa: CASSLGQPATNEKLFF; j_call: TRBJ1-4; clone_size: -; v_call: TRBV7-9
cdr3_aa: CAWSRPDTQYF; j_call: TRBJ2-3; clone_size: -; v_call: TRBV30
cdr3_aa: CASSLLQGGGTEAFF; j_call: TRBJ1-1; clone_size: once; v_call: TRBV5-4
cdr3_aa: CASSRTGSGEQFF; j_call: TRBJ2-1; clone_size: once; v_call: TRBV5-8
cdr3_aa: CASSVAPGARAGEKLFF; j_call: TRBJ1-4; clone_size: -; v_call: TRBV9
cdr3_aa: CASSFGTGYYNEQFF; j_call: TRBJ2-1; clone_size: -; v_call: TRBV5-1
cdr3_aa: CAYSAGSNYGYTF; j_call: TRBJ1-2; clone_size: -; v_call: TRBV7-9
cdr3_aa: CASSSLPGSGELFF; j_call: TRBJ2-2; clone_size: -; v_call: TRBV7-7
cdr3_aa: CASSIDDPPRPNTGELFF; j_call: TRBJ2-2; clone_size: -; v_call: TRBV19
cdr3_aa: CAISEGRGFRSPLHF; j_call: TRBJ1-6; clone_size: once; v_call: TRBV10-3
cdr3_aa: CASSDGLAGGSDEQFF; j_call: TRBJ2-1; clone_size: -; v_call: TRBV18
cdr3_aa: CASSMWENYGYTF; j_call: TRBJ1-2; clone_size: -; v_call: TRBV19
cdr3_aa: CATVDRLKNTGELFF; j_call: TRBJ2-2; clone_size: -; v_call: TRBV7-9
cdr3_aa: CASIDRLWSTEAFF; j_call: TRBJ1-1; clone_size: -; v_call: TRBV6-1
cdr3_aa: CASTRSTGGTEAFF; j_call: TRBJ1-1; clone_size: -; v_call: TRBV16
cdr3_aa: CASSNQPRGNTGELFF; j_call: TRBJ2-2; clone_size: once; v_call: TRBV7-2
cdr3_aa: CASNSGMDQPQHF; j_call: TRBJ1-5; clone_size: -; v_call: TRBV10-3
cdr3_aa: CASSMVQGAGEKLFF; j_call: TRBJ1-4; clone_size: -; v_call: TRBV19
cdr3_aa: CASSLGAGRSSYEQYF; j_call: TRBJ2-7; clone_size: -; v_call: TRBV7-6
cdr3_aa: CASSIHTGGLGTQYF; j_call: TRBJ2-5; clone_size: -; v_call: TRBV19
cdr3_aa: CASSTPGGAYEKLFF; j_call: TRBJ1-4; clone_size: -; v_call: TRBV19
cdr3_aa: CASSQDQGNNEQFF; j_call: TRBJ2-1; clone_size: -; v_call: TRBV4-1
cdr3_aa: CASSPVQDSGNTIYF; j_call: TRBJ1-3; clone_size: -; v_call: TRBV18
cdr3_aa: CASSPTTGKGNQPQHF; j_call: TRBJ1-5; clone_size: once; v_call: TRBV28
cdr3_aa: CASNPDLGVRNQPQHF; j_call: TRBJ1-5; clone_size: -; v_call: TRBV6-6
cdr3_aa: CASSSPSGRGNTIYF; j_call: TRBJ1-3; clone_size: -; v_call: TRBV18
cdr3_aa: CASSLPDRDNSPLHF; j_call: TRBJ1-6; clone_size: -; v_call: TRBV5-4